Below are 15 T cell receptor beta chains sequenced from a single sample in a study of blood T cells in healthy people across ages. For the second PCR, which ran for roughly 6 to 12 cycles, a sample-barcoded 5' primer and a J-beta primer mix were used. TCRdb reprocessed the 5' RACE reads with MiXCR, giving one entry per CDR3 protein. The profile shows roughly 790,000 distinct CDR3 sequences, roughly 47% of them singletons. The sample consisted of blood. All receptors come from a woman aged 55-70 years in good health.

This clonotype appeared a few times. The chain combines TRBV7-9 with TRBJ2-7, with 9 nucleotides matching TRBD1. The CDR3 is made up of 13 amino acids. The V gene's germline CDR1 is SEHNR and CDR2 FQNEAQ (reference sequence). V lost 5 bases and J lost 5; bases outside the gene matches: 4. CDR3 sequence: CASSAWTGDEQYF. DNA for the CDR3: TGTGCCAGCAGCGCCTGGACAGGGGACGAGCAGTACTTC.

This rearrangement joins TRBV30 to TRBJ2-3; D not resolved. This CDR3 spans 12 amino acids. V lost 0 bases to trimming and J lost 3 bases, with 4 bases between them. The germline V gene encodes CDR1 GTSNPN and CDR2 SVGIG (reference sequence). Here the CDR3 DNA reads TGTGCCTGGAGTGTTTCTACAGATACGCAGTATTTT. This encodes CAWSVSTDTQYF.

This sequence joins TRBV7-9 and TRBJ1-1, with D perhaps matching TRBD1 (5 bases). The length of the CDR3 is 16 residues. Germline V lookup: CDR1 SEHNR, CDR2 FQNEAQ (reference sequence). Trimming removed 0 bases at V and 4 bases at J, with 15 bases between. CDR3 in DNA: TGTGCCAGCAGCTTAGCGCTCGGGGCCGGAGCCACTGAAGCTTTCTTT. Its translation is CASSLALGAGATEAFF.

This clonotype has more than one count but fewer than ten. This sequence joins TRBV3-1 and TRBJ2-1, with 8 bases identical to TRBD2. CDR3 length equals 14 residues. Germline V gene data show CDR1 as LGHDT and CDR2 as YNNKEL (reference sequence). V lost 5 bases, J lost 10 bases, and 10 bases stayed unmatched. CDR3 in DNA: TGTGCCAGCAGCGTAAGCGGGGGTAGCTGGGAGCAGTTCTTC. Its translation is CASSVSGGSWEQFF.

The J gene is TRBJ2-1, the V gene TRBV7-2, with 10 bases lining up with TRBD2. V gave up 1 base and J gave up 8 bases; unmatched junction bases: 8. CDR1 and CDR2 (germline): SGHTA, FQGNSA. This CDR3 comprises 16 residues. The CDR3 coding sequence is TGTGCCAGCAGCTTAGGCTCTAGCGGGAGAAGCTATGAGCAGTTCTTC. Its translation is CASSLGSSGRSYEQFF.

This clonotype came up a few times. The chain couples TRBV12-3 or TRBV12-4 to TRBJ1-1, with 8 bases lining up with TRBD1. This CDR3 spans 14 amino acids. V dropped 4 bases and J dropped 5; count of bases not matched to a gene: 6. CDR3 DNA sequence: TGTGCCAGCAGTTCCCGACAGGGGTATACTGAAGCTTTCTTT. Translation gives CASSSRQGYTEAFF.

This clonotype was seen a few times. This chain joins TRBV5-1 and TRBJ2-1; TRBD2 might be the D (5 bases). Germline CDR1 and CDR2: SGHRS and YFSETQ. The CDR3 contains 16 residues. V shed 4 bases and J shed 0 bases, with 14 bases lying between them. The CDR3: CASSDPLGSSYNEQFF. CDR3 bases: TGCGCCAGCAGCGATCCACTAGGGAGCTCCTACAATGAGCAGTTCTTC. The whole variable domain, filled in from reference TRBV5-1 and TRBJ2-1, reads KAGVTQTPRYLIKTRGQQVTLSCSPISGHRSVSWYQQTPGQGLQFLFEYFSETQRNKGNFPGRFSGRQFSNSRSEMNVSTLELGDSALYLCASSDPLGSSYNEQFFGPGTRLTVL.

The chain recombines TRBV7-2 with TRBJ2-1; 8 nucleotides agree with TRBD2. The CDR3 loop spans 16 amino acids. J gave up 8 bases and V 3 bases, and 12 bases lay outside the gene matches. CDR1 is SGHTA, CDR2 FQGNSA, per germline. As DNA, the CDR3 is TGTGCCAGCAGCTTCTTCCTTTCAGCGGGAGTGGATGAGCAGTTCTTC. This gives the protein CASSFFLSAGVDEQFF.

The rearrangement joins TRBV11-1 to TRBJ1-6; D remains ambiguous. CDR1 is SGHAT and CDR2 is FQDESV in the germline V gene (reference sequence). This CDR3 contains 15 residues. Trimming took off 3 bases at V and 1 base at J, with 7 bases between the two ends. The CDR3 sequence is CASSFGASYNSPLHF. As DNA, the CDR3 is TGTGCCAGCAGCTTCGGTGCGTCCTATAATTCACCCCTCCACTTT. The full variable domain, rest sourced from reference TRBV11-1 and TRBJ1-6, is EAEVAQSPRYKITEKSQAVAFWCDPISGHATLYWYRQILGQGPELLVQFQDESVVDDSQLPKDRFSAERLKGVDSTLKIQPAELGDSAMYLCASSFGASYNSPLHFGNGTRLTVT.

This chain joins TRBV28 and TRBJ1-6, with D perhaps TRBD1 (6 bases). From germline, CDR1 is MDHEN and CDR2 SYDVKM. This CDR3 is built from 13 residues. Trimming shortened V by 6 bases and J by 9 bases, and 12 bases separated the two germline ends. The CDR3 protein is CASRGQLGSPLHF. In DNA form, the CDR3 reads TGTGCCAGCAGGGGACAATTAGGTTCACCCCTCCACTTT.

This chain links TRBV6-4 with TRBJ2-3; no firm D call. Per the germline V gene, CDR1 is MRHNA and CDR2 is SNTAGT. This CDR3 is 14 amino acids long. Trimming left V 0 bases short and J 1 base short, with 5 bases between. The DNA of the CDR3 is TGTGCCAGCAGTGACTCGTACGGCACAGATACGCAGTATTTT. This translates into CASSDSYGTDTQYF.

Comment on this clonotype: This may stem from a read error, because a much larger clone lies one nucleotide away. The CDR3 sequence: CASSWGEGLYNEPFF. CDR3 nucleotides: TGTGCCAGCAGCTGGGGGGAGGGCCTCTACAATGAGCCGTTCTTC. The chain recombines TRBV11-3 with TRBJ2-1; 7 positions agree with TRBD2. The germline gives CDR1 SGHNT, CDR2 YENEEA. The CDR3 runs 15 residues.

The CDR3 spells CASSVGGRGPGNEQFF. CDR3 coding DNA: TGTGCCAGCAGCGTAGGGGGTCGGGGGCCGGGTAATGAGCAGTTCTTC. The rearrangement links TRBV9 to TRBJ2-1; D possibly uses TRBD1 or TRBD2 (6 bases each). V lost 0 bases, J lost 7 bases, and 17 bases lay in between. This CDR3 has 16 amino acids. Germline-derived CDR1 and CDR2 are SGDLS and YYNGEE.

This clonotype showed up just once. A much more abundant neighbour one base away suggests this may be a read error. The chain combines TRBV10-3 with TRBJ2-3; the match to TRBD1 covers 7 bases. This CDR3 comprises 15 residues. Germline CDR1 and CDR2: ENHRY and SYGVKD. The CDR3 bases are TGTGCCATCAGGAGACAGGGTATCAGCACAGATTCGCAGTATTTT. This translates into CAIRRQGISTDSQYF.

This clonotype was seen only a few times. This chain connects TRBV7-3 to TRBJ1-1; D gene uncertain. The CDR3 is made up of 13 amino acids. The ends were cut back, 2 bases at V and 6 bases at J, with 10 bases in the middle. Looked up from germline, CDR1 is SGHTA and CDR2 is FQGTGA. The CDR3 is CASSLSGIAEAFF. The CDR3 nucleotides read TGTGCCAGCAGCTTATCGGGGATCGCTGAAGCTTTCTTT.